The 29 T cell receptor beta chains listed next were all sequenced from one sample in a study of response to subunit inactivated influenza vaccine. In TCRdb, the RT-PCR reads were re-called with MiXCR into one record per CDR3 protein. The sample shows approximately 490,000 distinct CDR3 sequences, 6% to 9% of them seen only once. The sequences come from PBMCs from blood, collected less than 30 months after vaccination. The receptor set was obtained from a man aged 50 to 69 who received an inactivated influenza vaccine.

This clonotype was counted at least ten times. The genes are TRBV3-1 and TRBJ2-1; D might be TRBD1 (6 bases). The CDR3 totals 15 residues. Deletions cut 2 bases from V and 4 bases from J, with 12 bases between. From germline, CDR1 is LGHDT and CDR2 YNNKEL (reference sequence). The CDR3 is CASSQHRDKYNEQFF. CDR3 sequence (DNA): TGTGCCAGCAGCCAACACCGGGACAAATACAATGAGCAGTTCTTC.

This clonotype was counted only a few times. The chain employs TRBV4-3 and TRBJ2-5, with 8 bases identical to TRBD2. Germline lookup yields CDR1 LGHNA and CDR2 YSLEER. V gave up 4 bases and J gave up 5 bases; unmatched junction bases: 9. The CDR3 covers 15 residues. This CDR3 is CASSLTGGRRETQYF. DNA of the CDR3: TGCGCCAGCAGCCTGACGGGCGGGAGGCGGGAGACCCAGTACTTC.

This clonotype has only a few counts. The CDR3 sequence: CSADPLAGGKNEQFF. CDR3 in DNA: TGCAGTGCCGACCCCCTAGCGGGAGGGAAGAATGAGCAGTTCTTC. The chain uses TRBV20-1 and TRBJ2-1, with 12 bases identical to TRBD2. V gave up 6 bases and J gave up 7 bases; unmatched junction bases: 10. Germline values: CDR1 DFQATT, CDR2 SNEGSKA (reference sequence). The length of the CDR3 is 15 residues.

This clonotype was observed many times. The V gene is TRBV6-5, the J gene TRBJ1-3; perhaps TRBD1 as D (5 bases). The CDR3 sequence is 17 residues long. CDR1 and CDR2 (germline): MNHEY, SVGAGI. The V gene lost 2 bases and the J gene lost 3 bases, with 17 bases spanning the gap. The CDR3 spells CASSYQPTVQHGNTIYF. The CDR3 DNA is TGTGCCAGCAGTTACCAACCGACAGTCCAGCATGGAAACACCATATATTTT.

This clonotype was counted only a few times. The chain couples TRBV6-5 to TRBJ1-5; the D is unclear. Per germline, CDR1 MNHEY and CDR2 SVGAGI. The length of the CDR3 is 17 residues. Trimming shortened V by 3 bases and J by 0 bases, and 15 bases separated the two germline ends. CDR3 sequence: CASSYTPRPDSNQPQHF. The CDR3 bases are TGTGCCAGCAGTTATACCCCCAGACCCGATAGCAATCAGCCCCAGCATTTT.

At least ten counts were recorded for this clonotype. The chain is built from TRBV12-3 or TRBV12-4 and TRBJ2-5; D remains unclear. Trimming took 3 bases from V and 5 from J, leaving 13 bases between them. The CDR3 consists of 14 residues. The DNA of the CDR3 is TGTGCCAGCAGTTTTCGAGTGAGTCGGGAGACCCAGTACTTC. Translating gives CASSFRVSRETQYF.

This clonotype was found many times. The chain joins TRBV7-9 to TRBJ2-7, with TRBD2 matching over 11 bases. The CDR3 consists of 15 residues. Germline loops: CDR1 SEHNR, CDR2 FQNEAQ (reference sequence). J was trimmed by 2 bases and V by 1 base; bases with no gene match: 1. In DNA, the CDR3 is TGTGCCAGCAGCTTAGTGACTAGCGGGACCTACGAGCAGTACTTC. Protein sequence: CASSLVTSGTYEQYF.

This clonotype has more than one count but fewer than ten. The CDR3 loop reads CASSQIGEGSNEQYF. DNA for the CDR3: TGCGCCAGCAGTCAAATCGGGGAGGGGTCCAACGAGCAGTACTTC. This chain connects TRBV5-1 to TRBJ2-7, with 7 bases matching TRBD2. With 5 bases clipped from V and 5 bases from J, the junction kept 13 bases outside the gene matches. Germline CDR1 and CDR2: SGHRS and YFSETQ. This CDR3 is 15 amino acids long.

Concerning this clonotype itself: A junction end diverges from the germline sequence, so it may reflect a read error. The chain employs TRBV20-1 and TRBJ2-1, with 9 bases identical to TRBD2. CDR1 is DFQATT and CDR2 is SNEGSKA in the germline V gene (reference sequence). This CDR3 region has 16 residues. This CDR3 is CSARAGLAGSYYEQFF. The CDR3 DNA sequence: TGCAGTGCTAGAGCGGGGCTAGCGGGATCCTACTATGAGCAGTTCTTC.

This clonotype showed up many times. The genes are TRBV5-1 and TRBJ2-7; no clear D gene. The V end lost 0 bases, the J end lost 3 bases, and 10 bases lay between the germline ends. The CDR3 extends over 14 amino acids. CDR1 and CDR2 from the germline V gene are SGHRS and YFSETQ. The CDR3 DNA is TGCGCCAGCAGCTTGGTTGTGTCGGGCTACGAGCAGTACTTC. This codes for CASSLVVSGYEQYF.

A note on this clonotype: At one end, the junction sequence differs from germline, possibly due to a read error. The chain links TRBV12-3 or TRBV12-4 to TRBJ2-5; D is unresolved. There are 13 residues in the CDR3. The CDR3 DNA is TGTGCCAGCAGTTTAGTGGACCAAGGGACCCAGTACTTC. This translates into CASSLVDQGTQYF.

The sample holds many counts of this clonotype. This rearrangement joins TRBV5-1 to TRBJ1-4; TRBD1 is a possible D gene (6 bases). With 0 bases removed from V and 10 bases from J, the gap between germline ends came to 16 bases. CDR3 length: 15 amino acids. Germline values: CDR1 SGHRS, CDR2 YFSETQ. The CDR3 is CASSLEQAGHGKLFF. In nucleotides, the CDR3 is TGCGCCAGCAGCTTGGAACAGGCGGGACATGGAAAACTGTTTTTT.

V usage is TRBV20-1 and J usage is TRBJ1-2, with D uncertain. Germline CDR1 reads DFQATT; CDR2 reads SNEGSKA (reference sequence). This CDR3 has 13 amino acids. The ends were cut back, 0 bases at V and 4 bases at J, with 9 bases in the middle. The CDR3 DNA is TGCAGTGCTAGAGACGAGGTTTTCTATGGCTACACCTTC. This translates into CSARDEVFYGYTF.

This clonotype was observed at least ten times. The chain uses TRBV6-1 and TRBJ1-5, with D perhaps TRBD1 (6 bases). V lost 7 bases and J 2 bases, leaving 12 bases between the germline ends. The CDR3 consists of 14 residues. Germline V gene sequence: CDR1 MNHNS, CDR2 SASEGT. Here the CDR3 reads CASTVGQRNQPQHF. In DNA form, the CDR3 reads TGTGCCAGCACCGTCGGACAGCGCAATCAGCCCCAGCATTTT.

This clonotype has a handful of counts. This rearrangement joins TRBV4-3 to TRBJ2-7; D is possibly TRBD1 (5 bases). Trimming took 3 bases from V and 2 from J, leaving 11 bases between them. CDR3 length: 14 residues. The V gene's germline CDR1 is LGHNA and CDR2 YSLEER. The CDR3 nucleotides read TGCGCCAGCAGCCAGGGTTGGGGCCCCTACGAGCAGTACTTC. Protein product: CASSQGWGPYEQYF.

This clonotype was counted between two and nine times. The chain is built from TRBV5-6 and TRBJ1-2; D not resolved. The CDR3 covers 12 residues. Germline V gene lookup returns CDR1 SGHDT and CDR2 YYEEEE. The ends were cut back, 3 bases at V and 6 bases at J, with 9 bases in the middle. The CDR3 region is CASSYAGNGYTF. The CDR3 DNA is TGTGCCAGCAGCTACGCGGGAAATGGCTACACCTTC.

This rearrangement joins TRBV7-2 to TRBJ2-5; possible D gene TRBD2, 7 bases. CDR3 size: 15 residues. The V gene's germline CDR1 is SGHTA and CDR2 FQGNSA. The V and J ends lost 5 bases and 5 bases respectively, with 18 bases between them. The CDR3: CASSPRAGAGETQYF. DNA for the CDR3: TGTGCCAGCAGCCCCAGGGCGGGGGCGGGGGAGACCCAGTACTTC.

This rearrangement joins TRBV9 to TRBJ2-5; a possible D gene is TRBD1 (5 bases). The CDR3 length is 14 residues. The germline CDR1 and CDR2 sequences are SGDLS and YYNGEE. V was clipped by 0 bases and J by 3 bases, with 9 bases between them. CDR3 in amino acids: CASSVGQREETQYF. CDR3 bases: TGTGCCAGCAGCGTAGGACAGAGAGAAGAGACCCAGTACTTC.

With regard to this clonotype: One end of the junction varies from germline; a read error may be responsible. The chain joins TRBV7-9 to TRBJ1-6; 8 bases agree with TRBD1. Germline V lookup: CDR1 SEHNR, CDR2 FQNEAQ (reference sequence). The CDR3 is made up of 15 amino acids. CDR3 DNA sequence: TGTGCCAGCAGCTTCGGGACAGGTGCCAATTCACGCCTCCACTTT. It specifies CASSFGTGANSRLHF.

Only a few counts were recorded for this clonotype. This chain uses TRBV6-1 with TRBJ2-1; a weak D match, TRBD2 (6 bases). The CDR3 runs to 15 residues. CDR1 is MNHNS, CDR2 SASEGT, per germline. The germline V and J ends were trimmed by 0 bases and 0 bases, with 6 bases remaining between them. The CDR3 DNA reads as TGTGCCAGCAGTGAAGCTAGCGGCTCCTACAATGAGCAGTTCTTC. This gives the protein CASSEASGSYNEQFF.

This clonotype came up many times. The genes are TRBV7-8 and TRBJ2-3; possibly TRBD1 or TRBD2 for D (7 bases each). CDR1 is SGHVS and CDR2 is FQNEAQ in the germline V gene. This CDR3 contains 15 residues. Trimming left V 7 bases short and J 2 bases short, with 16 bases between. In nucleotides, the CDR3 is TGTGCCAGCACCCCGGGGGGACAGTCCACAGATACGCAGTATTTT. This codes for CASTPGGQSTDTQYF.

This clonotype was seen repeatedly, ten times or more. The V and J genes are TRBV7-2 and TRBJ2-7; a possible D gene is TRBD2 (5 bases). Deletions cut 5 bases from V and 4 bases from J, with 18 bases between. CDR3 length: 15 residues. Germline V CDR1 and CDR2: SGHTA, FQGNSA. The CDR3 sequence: CASSPRSGREYEQYF. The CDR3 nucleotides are TGTGCCAGCAGCCCCCGTAGTGGGAGAGAGTACGAGCAGTACTTC.

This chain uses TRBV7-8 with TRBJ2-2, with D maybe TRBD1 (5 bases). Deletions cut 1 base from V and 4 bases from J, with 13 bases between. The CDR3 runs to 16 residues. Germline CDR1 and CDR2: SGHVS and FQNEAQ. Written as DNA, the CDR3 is TGTGCCAGCAGCTTAGTTAGGGGATGGGGCACCGGGGAGCTGTTTTTT. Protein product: CASSLVRGWGTGELFF.

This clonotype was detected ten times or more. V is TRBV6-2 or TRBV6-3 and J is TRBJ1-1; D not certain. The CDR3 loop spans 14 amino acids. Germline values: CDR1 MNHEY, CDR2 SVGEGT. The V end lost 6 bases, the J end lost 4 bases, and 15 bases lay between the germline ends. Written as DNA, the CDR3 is TGTGCCAGCAGCTCCCTACCGGCGGGCACTGAAGCTTTCTTT. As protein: CASSSLPAGTEAFF.

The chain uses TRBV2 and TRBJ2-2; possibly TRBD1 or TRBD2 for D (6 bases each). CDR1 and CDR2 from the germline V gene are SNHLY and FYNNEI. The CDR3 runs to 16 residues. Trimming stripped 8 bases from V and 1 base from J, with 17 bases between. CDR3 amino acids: CASRNGGDRNTGELFF. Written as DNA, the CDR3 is TGTGCCAGCCGAAACGGGGGCGATAGGAACACCGGGGAGCTGTTTTTT.

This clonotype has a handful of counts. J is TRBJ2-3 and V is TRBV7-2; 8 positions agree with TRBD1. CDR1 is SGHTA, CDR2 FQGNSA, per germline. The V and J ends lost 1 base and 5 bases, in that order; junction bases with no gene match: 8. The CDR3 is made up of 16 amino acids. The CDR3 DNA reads TGTGCCAGCAGCTTAGTTCACGGACAGGGAGTAGATACGCAGTATTTT. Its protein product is CASSLVHGQGVDTQYF.

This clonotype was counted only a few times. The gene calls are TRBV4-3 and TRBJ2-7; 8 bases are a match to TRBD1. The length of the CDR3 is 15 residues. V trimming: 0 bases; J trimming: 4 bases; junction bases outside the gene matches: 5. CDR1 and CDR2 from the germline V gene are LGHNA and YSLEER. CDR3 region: CASSQDRRQGYEQYF. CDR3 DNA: TGCGCCAGCAGCCAAGATCGCAGACAGGGGTACGAGCAGTACTTC.

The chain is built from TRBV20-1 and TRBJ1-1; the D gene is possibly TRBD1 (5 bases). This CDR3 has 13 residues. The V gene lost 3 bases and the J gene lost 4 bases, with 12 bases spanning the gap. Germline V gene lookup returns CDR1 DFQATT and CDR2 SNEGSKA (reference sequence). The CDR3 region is CSASGTEATEAFF. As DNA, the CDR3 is TGCAGTGCTAGCGGGACGGAGGCCACTGAAGCTTTCTTT.

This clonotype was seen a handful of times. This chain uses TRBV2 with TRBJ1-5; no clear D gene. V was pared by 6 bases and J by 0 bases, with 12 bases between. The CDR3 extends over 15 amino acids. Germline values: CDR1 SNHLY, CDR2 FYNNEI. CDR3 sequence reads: CASSNTRNSNQPQHF. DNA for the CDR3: TGTGCCAGCAGCAATACCCGCAATAGCAATCAGCCCCAGCATTTT.